Listed below are T cell receptor beta chains from one sample, sequenced in a study of beta chain features in type 1 diabetes. TCRdb's copy holds only in-frame clones and misses some; the assay was immunoSEQ multiplex PCR. The repertoire holds more than 200,000 clones, with 16% as singletons. Sample: naive CD4+ T cells from blood. These receptors were obtained from a man aged 30 to 39 with type 1 diabetes. Each CDR3 is given with its conserved first and last residue. The order of the fields is D gene, clone size, V gene, J gene, CDR3 protein, CDR3 DNA. The D gene is left open where the match is weak. Not every row has a clone size; where given, it reads once, few, many or a size class.

d_call: -
clone_size: -
v_call: TRBV7-9
j_call: TRBJ2-5
cdr3_aa: CASSLAGGETQYF
cdr3_nt: TGTGCCAGCAGCTTAGCTGGGGGAGAGACCCAGTACTTC

d_call: -
clone_size: few
v_call: TRBV29-1
j_call: TRBJ1-1
cdr3_aa: CSVQGGRVNTEAFF
cdr3_nt: TGCAGCGTTCAGGGAGGGAGGGTGAACACTGAAGCTTTCTTT

d_call: TRBD2
clone_size: few
v_call: TRBV2
j_call: TRBJ2-1
cdr3_aa: CASSASGNEQFF
cdr3_nt: TGTGCCAGCAGTGCTAGCGGAAATGAGCAGTTCTTC

d_call: TRBD1
clone_size: -
v_call: TRBV29-1
j_call: TRBJ2-2
cdr3_aa: CSVGETGRGELFF
cdr3_nt: TGCAGCGTTGGGGAGACAGGGCGAGGGGAGCTGTTTTTT

d_call: -
clone_size: -
v_call: TRBV7-2
j_call: TRBJ2-7
cdr3_aa: CASSVRVEQYF
cdr3_nt: TGTGCCAGCAGCGTCAGGGTCGAGCAGTACTTC

d_call: TRBD1
clone_size: few
v_call: TRBV23-1
j_call: TRBJ1-5
cdr3_aa: CASSLGQGWDDSNQPQHF
cdr3_nt: TGCGCCAGCAGTCTTGGACAGGGTTGGGACGATAGCAATCAGCCCCAGCATTTT

d_call: -
clone_size: -
v_call: TRBV7-2
j_call: TRBJ2-5
cdr3_aa: CASSSGRHPVDQYF
cdr3_nt: TGTGCCAGCAGCTCCGGACGGCACCCTGTGGACCAGTACTTC

d_call: TRBD2
clone_size: few
v_call: TRBV29-1
j_call: TRBJ2-7
cdr3_aa: CSVTSGSDEQYF
cdr3_nt: TGCAGCGTGACTAGCGGGAGTGACGAGCAGTACTTC

d_call: -
clone_size: -
v_call: TRBV4-3
j_call: TRBJ2-7
cdr3_aa: CASSPTGAGPFYEQYF
cdr3_nt: TGCGCCAGCAGCCCTACAGGCGCCGGTCCGTTCTACGAGCAGTACTTC

d_call: -
clone_size: few
v_call: TRBV30
j_call: TRBJ1-2
cdr3_aa: CAWSHIRRGMAHYGYTF
cdr3_nt: TGTGCCTGGAGCCACATTCGCAGGGGTATGGCCCACTATGGCTACACCTTC

d_call: -
clone_size: -
v_call: TRBV4-3
j_call: TRBJ2-7
cdr3_aa: CASSQTRTFTYEQYF
cdr3_nt: TGCGCCAGCAGCCAGACCCGGACCTTTACCTACGAGCAGTACTTC

d_call: TRBD2
clone_size: few
v_call: TRBV7-2
j_call: TRBJ2-5
cdr3_aa: CASSSGLAGTTQYF
cdr3_nt: TGTGCCAGCAGTTCCGGACTAGCGGGGACGACCCAGTACTTC

d_call: TRBD1
clone_size: -
v_call: TRBV29-1
j_call: TRBJ2-7
cdr3_aa: CSTRDRGLGEQYF
cdr3_nt: TGCAGCACCCGGGACAGGGGGCTCGGCGAGCAGTACTTC

d_call: -
clone_size: -
v_call: TRBV7-2
j_call: TRBJ2-7
cdr3_aa: CASSLQGYEQYF
cdr3_nt: TGTGCCAGCAGCTTACAGGGCTACGAGCAGTACTTC

d_call: TRBD2
clone_size: -
v_call: TRBV5-4
j_call: TRBJ2-5
cdr3_aa: CASSFNGLAGARETQYF
cdr3_nt: TGTGCCAGCAGCTTTAATGGACTAGCGGGAGCTCGGGAGACCCAGTACTTC

d_call: -
clone_size: -
v_call: TRBV20-1
j_call: TRBJ2-1
cdr3_aa: CSAGYDEQFF
cdr3_nt: TGCAGTGCTGGGTACGATGAGCAGTTCTTC

d_call: -
clone_size: -
v_call: TRBV29-1
j_call: TRBJ1-1
cdr3_aa: CSVTGTLGTEAFF
cdr3_nt: TGCAGCGTTACTGGGACCCTTGGGACTGAAGCTTTCTTT

d_call: TRBD2
clone_size: few
v_call: TRBV5-1
j_call: TRBJ2-1
cdr3_aa: CASSRGTSGMQFF
cdr3_nt: TGCGCCAGCAGCAGAGGGACTAGCGGGATGCAGTTCTTC

d_call: -
clone_size: -
v_call: TRBV30
j_call: TRBJ2-7
cdr3_aa: CALGRTVYEQYF
cdr3_nt: TGTGCCTTAGGCCGGACAGTTTACGAGCAGTACTTC

d_call: -
clone_size: few
v_call: TRBV20-1
j_call: TRBJ2-1
cdr3_aa: CSVYEDNEQFF
cdr3_nt: TGCAGTGTTTACGAAGACAATGAGCAGTTCTTC

d_call: -
clone_size: -
v_call: TRBV9
j_call: TRBJ2-3
cdr3_aa: CASSVDPSGPDTQYF
cdr3_nt: TGTGCCAGCAGCGTAGACCCGAGCGGGCCAGATACGCAGTATTTT

d_call: -
clone_size: -
v_call: TRBV27
j_call: TRBJ2-1
cdr3_aa: CASSLSVGRPFF
cdr3_nt: TGTGCCAGCAGTTTATCGGTGGGAAGGCCGTTCTTC

d_call: TRBD1
clone_size: -
v_call: TRBV7-8
j_call: TRBJ2-5
cdr3_aa: CASSRTGGRETQYF
cdr3_nt: TGTGCCAGCAGCCGGACAGGGGGCAGAGAGACCCAGTACTTC

d_call: TRBD1
clone_size: -
v_call: TRBV30
j_call: TRBJ2-1
cdr3_aa: CAWTTGGAVHEQFF
cdr3_nt: TGTGCCTGGACGACAGGGGGCGCGGTCCATGAGCAGTTCTTC

d_call: -
clone_size: -
v_call: TRBV11-2
j_call: TRBJ2-3
cdr3_aa: CASSLPGADTQYF
cdr3_nt: TGTGCCAGCAGCTTACCAGGGGCAGATACGCAGTATTTT

d_call: -
clone_size: -
v_call: TRBV2
j_call: TRBJ2-3
cdr3_aa: CASSVFTDTQYF
cdr3_nt: TGTGCCAGCAGTGTTTTTACAGATACGCAGTATTTT

d_call: -
clone_size: -
v_call: TRBV14
j_call: TRBJ2-3
cdr3_aa: CASSHVRQSRTDTQYF
cdr3_nt: TGTGCCAGCAGCCATGTCAGACAGTCCCGCACAGATACGCAGTATTTT

d_call: TRBD1
clone_size: once
v_call: TRBV25-1
j_call: TRBJ2-3
cdr3_aa: CASSGDRGRADTQYF
cdr3_nt: TGTGCCAGCAGCGGGGACAGGGGAAGGGCAGATACGCAGTATTTT

d_call: -
clone_size: few
v_call: TRBV5-4
j_call: TRBJ2-1
cdr3_aa: CASSLATNYNEQFF
cdr3_nt: TGTGCCAGCAGCTTGGCAACGAACTACAATGAGCAGTTCTTC

d_call: -
clone_size: -
v_call: TRBV28
j_call: TRBJ1-4
cdr3_aa: CASSPLRDWVEKLFF
cdr3_nt: TGTGCCAGCAGTCCATTACGGGACTGGGTCGAAAAACTGTTTTTT

d_call: -
clone_size: few
v_call: TRBV29-1
j_call: TRBJ1-2
cdr3_aa: CSVVGAEGYTF
cdr3_nt: TGCAGCGTTGTAGGGGCGGAAGGCTACACCTTC

d_call: TRBD2
clone_size: -
v_call: TRBV11-2
j_call: TRBJ2-1
cdr3_aa: CASSFGKRLAGVMQFF
cdr3_nt: TGTGCCAGCAGCTTTGGGAAGAGACTAGCGGGAGTTATGCAGTTCTTC

d_call: TRBD2
clone_size: few
v_call: TRBV29-1
j_call: TRBJ2-7
cdr3_aa: CSVDGGAYEQYF
cdr3_nt: TGCAGCGTGGACGGGGGGGCCTACGAGCAGTACTTC

d_call: -
clone_size: few
v_call: TRBV29-1
j_call: TRBJ1-1
cdr3_aa: CSVEEGREAFF
cdr3_nt: TGCAGCGTTGAAGAAGGTCGGGAAGCTTTCTTT

d_call: TRBD2
clone_size: few
v_call: TRBV5-1
j_call: TRBJ2-5
cdr3_aa: CASSVAGVPETQYF
cdr3_nt: TGCGCCAGCAGCGTAGCGGGAGTGCCAGAGACCCAGTACTTC

d_call: -
clone_size: few
v_call: TRBV28
j_call: TRBJ2-1
cdr3_aa: CASFGPRASSYNEQFF
cdr3_nt: TGTGCCAGCTTCGGTCCCCGGGCAAGCTCCTACAATGAGCAGTTCTTC

d_call: -
clone_size: -
v_call: TRBV5-1
j_call: TRBJ2-5
cdr3_aa: CASSLSNQETQYF
cdr3_nt: TGCGCCAGCAGCTTGTCTAACCAAGAGACCCAGTACTTC

d_call: -
clone_size: -
v_call: TRBV7-2
j_call: TRBJ2-5
cdr3_aa: CASSSRQVTQETQYF
cdr3_nt: TGTGCCAGCAGCTCCCGACAGGTGACTCAAGAGACCCAGTACTTC

d_call: -
clone_size: -
v_call: TRBV30
j_call: TRBJ2-6
cdr3_aa: CAWSVLPTGANVLTF
cdr3_nt: TGTGCCTGGAGTGTTCTTCCCACTGGGGCCAACGTCCTGACTTTC

d_call: TRBD2
clone_size: -
v_call: TRBV28
j_call: TRBJ2-7
cdr3_aa: CASSSPTSGSVYEQYF
cdr3_nt: TGTGCCAGCAGCTCCCCAACTAGCGGGAGTGTCTACGAGCAGTACTTC

d_call: TRBD2
clone_size: few
v_call: TRBV7-2
j_call: TRBJ2-5
cdr3_aa: CASSPGLASQETQYF
cdr3_nt: TGTGCCAGCAGCCCGGGACTAGCGTCGCAAGAGACCCAGTACTTC

d_call: -
clone_size: -
v_call: TRBV5-6
j_call: TRBJ1-1
cdr3_aa: CASSFAGTEAFF
cdr3_nt: TGTGCCAGCAGCTTTGCAGGCACTGAAGCTTTCTTT

d_call: TRBD2
clone_size: few
v_call: TRBV4-1
j_call: TRBJ2-7
cdr3_aa: CASSQASGSGYEQYF
cdr3_nt: TGCGCCAGCAGCCAAGCCAGCGGGAGTGGGTACGAGCAGTACTTC

d_call: TRBD1
clone_size: few
v_call: TRBV29-1
j_call: TRBJ2-5
cdr3_aa: CSVPSPRGRETQYF
cdr3_nt: TGCAGCGTCCCATCTCCCAGGGGGCGAGAGACCCAGTACTTC

d_call: -
clone_size: few
v_call: TRBV30
j_call: TRBJ1-5
cdr3_aa: CAWSGFRQPQHF
cdr3_nt: TGTGCCTGGAGTGGGTTTCGACAGCCCCAGCATTTT

d_call: TRBD2
clone_size: few
v_call: TRBV29-1
j_call: TRBJ2-1
cdr3_aa: CSVDGVAGWLNNEQFF
cdr3_nt: TGCAGCGTTGATGGGGTAGCGGGCTGGTTAAACAATGAGCAGTTCTTC

d_call: -
clone_size: few
v_call: TRBV29-1
j_call: TRBJ2-5
cdr3_aa: CSVARTPAGETQYF
cdr3_nt: TGCAGCGTTGCCAGGACCCCGGCAGGGGAGACCCAGTACTTC

d_call: -
clone_size: -
v_call: TRBV7-9
j_call: TRBJ2-7
cdr3_aa: CASSLARGEQYF
cdr3_nt: TGTGCCAGCAGCTTAGCGAGGGGCGAGCAGTACTTC

d_call: -
clone_size: few
v_call: TRBV7-2
j_call: TRBJ2-3
cdr3_aa: CASSFMDTDTQYF
cdr3_nt: TGTGCCAGCAGCTTTATGGACACAGATACGCAGTATTTT

d_call: -
clone_size: -
v_call: TRBV14
j_call: TRBJ2-6
cdr3_aa: CASSQYLHSGANVLTF
cdr3_nt: TGTGCCAGCAGCCAATACTTGCACTCTGGGGCCAACGTCCTGACTTTC

d_call: -
clone_size: few
v_call: TRBV7-8
j_call: TRBJ2-5
cdr3_aa: CASKHEETQYF
cdr3_nt: TGTGCCAGCAAGCACGAAGAGACCCAGTACTTC

d_call: TRBD1
clone_size: -
v_call: TRBV20-1
j_call: TRBJ1-1
cdr3_aa: CSAKGQGGFF
cdr3_nt: TGCAGTGCTAAGGGACAGGGAGGTTTCTTT

d_call: TRBD2
clone_size: few
v_call: TRBV9
j_call: TRBJ2-7
cdr3_aa: CASSPGTSANSYEQYF
cdr3_nt: TGTGCCAGCAGCCCAGGGACTAGCGCAAACTCCTACGAGCAGTACTTC

d_call: -
clone_size: few
v_call: TRBV9
j_call: TRBJ2-1
cdr3_aa: CASSPKVVANVWGNEQFF
cdr3_nt: TGTGCCAGCAGCCCTAAGGTGGTAGCGAATGTGTGGGGCAATGAGCAGTTCTTC

d_call: -
clone_size: -
v_call: TRBV19
j_call: TRBJ2-2
cdr3_aa: CASSITGELFF
cdr3_nt: TGTGCCAGTAGTATAACCGGGGAGCTGTTTTTT

d_call: TRBD2
clone_size: few
v_call: TRBV25-1
j_call: TRBJ2-1
cdr3_aa: CASSATTSGTLNEQFF
cdr3_nt: TGTGCCAGCAGTGCAACTACTAGCGGGACTCTGAATGAGCAGTTCTTC

d_call: -
clone_size: -
v_call: TRBV14
j_call: TRBJ2-7
cdr3_aa: CASSQSRTDEQYF
cdr3_nt: TGTGCCAGCAGCCAATCGCGGACAGACGAGCAGTACTTC